These 22 T cell receptor beta chains originate from one sample sequenced in a study of T cells in localized non-small cell lung cancer. Assay: immunoSEQ multiplex PCR; the TCRdb copy retains only in-frame clones and omits some. This sample carries over 8,500 clones, approximately 85% of them seen once, and the ten largest clones take around 21%. Specimen: peripheral blood mononuclear cells, collected before any cancer treatment. All receptors come from an older female donor with stage II lung adenocarcinoma.

This clone came up a few times. The chain uses TRBV11-2 and TRBJ2-4, with D hard to call. The CDR3 covers 12 residues. The V end was cut by 4 bases, the J end by 9 bases, with 10 bases between. Germline V gene data show CDR1 as SGHAT and CDR2 as FQNNGV. The CDR3 region has the DNA TGTGCCAGCAGCTCTAGTCGGATCATTCAGTACTTC. Its translation is CASSSSRIIQYF.

The rearrangement uses TRBV9 and TRBJ2-7, with 9 bases aligning to TRBD2. Looked up from germline, CDR1 is SGDLS and CDR2 is YYNGEE. CDR3 length: 15 amino acids. V dropped 3 bases and J dropped 5; count of bases not matched to a gene: 9. The DNA for the CDR3 is TGTGCCAGCAGCGGACAAGCGGGAGGAGTCAACGAGCAGTACTTC. Translating gives CASSGQAGGVNEQYF.

V gene TRBV9 combines with J gene TRBJ2-7; maybe TRBD2 (6 bases). The V gene lost 6 bases and the J gene lost 4 bases, with 11 bases spanning the gap. CDR3 size: 12 residues. From germline, CDR1 is SGDLS and CDR2 YYNGEE. The CDR3 is CASTEAGYEQYF. The CDR3 region has the DNA TGTGCCAGCACCGAAGCGGGTTACGAGCAGTACTTC.

Only a few counts were recorded for this clone. V and J are TRBV10-3 and TRBJ2-2, with unresolved D. The CDR3 consists of 16 residues. CDR1 is ENHRY, CDR2 SYGVKD, per germline. Trimming took 2 bases from V and 7 from J, leaving 17 bases between them. The chain's CDR3 is CAISEVSGRLLGELFF. CDR3 bases: TGTGCCATCAGTGAGGTCTCAGGAAGGCTCCTCGGGGAGCTGTTTTTT.

The genes are TRBV7-2 and TRBJ2-1; a possible D gene is TRBD2 (5 bases). Germline V lookup: CDR1 SGHTA, CDR2 FQGNSA. This CDR3 comprises 17 residues. Trimming left V 2 bases short and J 3 bases short, with 17 bases between. This CDR3 is CASSLSPLGLIYNEQFF. CDR3 DNA sequence: TGTGCCAGCAGCTTAAGCCCCCTCGGACTGATCTACAATGAGCAGTTCTTC.

The CDR3 loop is CSVEGFTEAFF. In DNA, the CDR3 is TGCAGCGTTGAAGGCTTCACTGAAGCTTTCTTT. The genes are TRBV29-1 and TRBJ1-1, with D uncertain. This CDR3 spans 11 amino acids. Per germline, CDR1 SQVTM and CDR2 ANQGSEA. Trimming left V 1 base short and J 4 bases short, with 4 bases between.

A few counts support this clone. This chain uses TRBV9 with TRBJ2-6; D is uncertain. Trimming took off 4 bases at V and 3 bases at J, with 11 bases between the two ends. Germline CDR1 reads SGDLS; CDR2 reads YYNGEE. The CDR3 spans 15 residues. CDR3 DNA sequence: TGTGCCAGCAGCCCTTATCTTGGTGGGGCCAACGTCCTGACTTTC. Residues: CASSPYLGGANVLTF.

CDR3 amino acids: CASRQSASPNTEAFF. The CDR3, as DNA: TGTGCCAGCAGGCAATCGGCCAGCCCTAACACTGAAGCTTTCTTT. The chain carries TRBV4-2 and TRBJ1-1; D remains unclear. The CDR3 is 15 amino acids. Germline V gene sequence: CDR1 LGHNA, CDR2 YNFKEQ. Between the trimmed V and J ends, which lost 6 bases and 2 bases, there was a span of 16 bases.

The chain couples TRBV7-3 to TRBJ1-6; D call uncertain. Germline V gene lookup returns CDR1 SGHTA and CDR2 FQGTGA. Trimming left V 2 bases short and J 7 bases short, with 6 bases between. The CDR3 consists of 13 residues. In DNA form, the CDR3 reads TGTGCCAGCAGCTTACGTCAGAATTCACCCCTCCACTTT. Translation gives CASSLRQNSPLHF.

This clone occurred a few times. This chain uses TRBV5-4 with TRBJ1-4; the D is unclear. This CDR3 has 15 amino acids. V was pared by 5 bases and J by 5 bases, with 16 bases between. The germline CDR1 and CDR2 sequences are SGHNT and YYREEE (reference sequence). The CDR3 DNA follows: TGTGCCAGCAGTATAGATGGACTGAACAATGAAAAACTGTTTTTT. It codes for CASSIDGLNNEKLFF. Full variable domain (outside the CDR3, taken from reference TRBV5-4 and TRBJ1-4): ETGVTQSPTHLIKTRGQQVTLRCSSQSGHNTVSWYQQALGQGPQFIFQYYREEENGRGNFPPRFSGLQFPNYSSELNVNALELDDSALYLCASSIDGLNNEKLFFGSGTQLSVL.

This clone was counted a single time. The chain links TRBV28 to TRBJ1-1; D is unresolved. This CDR3 spans 16 amino acids. Germline values: CDR1 MDHEN, CDR2 SYDVKM. Trimming cost V 2 bases and J 2 bases, with 15 bases left between them. This CDR3 is CASSLSWIDDNTEAFF. In DNA form, the CDR3 reads TGTGCCAGCAGTTTAAGTTGGATAGATGATAACACTGAAGCTTTCTTT.

This clone was seen a handful of times. This rearrangement joins TRBV7-2 to TRBJ1-5; tentatively, D is TRBD1 (5 bases). V was cut by 4 bases and J by 6 bases, with 13 bases left in between. Germline V gene sequence: CDR1 SGHTA, CDR2 FQGNSA. The CDR3 contains 14 residues. CDR3 DNA: TGTGCCAGCAGCTCTCAGGGTAGGGGTCAGCCCCAGCATTTT. This encodes CASSSQGRGQPQHF.

The chain combines TRBV19 with TRBJ1-6; tentatively, D is TRBD1 (5 bases). CDR3 length: 14 residues. The V gene's germline CDR1 is LNHDA and CDR2 SQIVND (reference sequence). V lost 4 bases, J lost 10 bases, and 14 bases lay in between. DNA of the CDR3: TGTGCCAGTAGTACGAGGGGCCCCGGATCACCCCTCCACTTT. Residues: CASSTRGPGSPLHF.

CDR3: CASSYSSPAQPQHF. CDR3 bases: TGTGCCAGCAGTTACAGCTCTCCCGCTCAGCCCCAGCATTTT. V usage is TRBV6-6 and J usage is TRBJ1-5; D is unresolved. CDR3 length equals 14 residues. Trimming cost V 2 bases and J 6 bases, with 11 bases left between them. CDR1 and CDR2 from the germline V gene are MNHNY and SVGAGI (reference sequence).

The chain employs TRBV28 and TRBJ2-3, with 9 nucleotides matching TRBD2. J gave up 4 bases and V 5 bases, and 4 bases lay outside the gene matches. The CDR3 is made up of 14 amino acids. The V gene's germline CDR1 is MDHEN and CDR2 SYDVKM. The CDR3 is CASSRGLAPDTQYF. DNA for the CDR3: TGTGCCAGCAGTCGGGGACTAGCCCCAGATACGCAGTATTTT.

The chain links TRBV5-1 to TRBJ1-1; 7 bases align to TRBD1. This CDR3 is built from 14 residues. Germline V gene sequence: CDR1 SGHRS, CDR2 YFSETQ. Unmatched junction bases numbered 10, after V lost 4 bases and J lost 7 bases. The CDR3 loop reads CASSRGTAGLEAFF. The DNA of the CDR3 is TGCGCCAGCAGCCGCGGGACAGCGGGACTTGAAGCTTTCTTT.

The sample holds one count of this clone. V gene TRBV5-8 combines with J gene TRBJ1-2; 7 bases line up with TRBD1. CDR3 size: 19 residues. Looked up from germline, CDR1 is SGHTS and CDR2 is YDEGEE. Trimming removed 1 base from V and 2 bases from J; junction bases left unmatched: 17. The CDR3 here is CASSLSDRFYFSTNYGYTF. The CDR3 nucleotides are TGTGCCAGCAGCTTGTCGGACAGGTTCTATTTTAGCACAAACTATGGCTACACCTTC.

This chain joins TRBV10-3 and TRBJ1-5; D unclear. This CDR3 region has 14 residues. The V end was cut by 4 bases, the J end by 6 bases, with 13 bases between. Germline CDR1 reads ENHRY; CDR2 reads SYGVKD. The CDR3 spells CAISAREEGQPQHF. The CDR3 DNA reads TGTGCCATCAGTGCGAGGGAGGAGGGTCAGCCCCAGCATTTT.

This clone was counted between two and nine times. The chain couples TRBV4-1 to TRBJ1-3; the D is unclear. V dropped 1 base and J dropped 4 bases, with 17 bases sitting between them. Germline lookup yields CDR1 MGHRA and CDR2 YSYEKL. The CDR3 covers 17 residues. The CDR3 loop is CASSQVSGPGVGNTIYF. DNA of the CDR3: TGCGCCAGCAGCCAAGTGTCCGGACCTGGGGTCGGAAACACCATATATTTT.

This clone was counted a few times. CDR3 in DNA: TGTGCCAGCAGCGTAGGACGACCGGGCACCGGGGAGCTGTTTTTT. Encoded protein: CASSVGRPGTGELFF. This chain connects TRBV9 to TRBJ2-2; D is ambiguous. V was trimmed by 0 bases and J by 4 bases, leaving 10 bases between them. The CDR3 consists of 15 residues. Germline V gives CDR1 SGDLS, CDR2 YYNGEE.

The CDR3 coding sequence is TGTGCCAGCAGTTTATTGGCAGGGAATTATGGCTACACCTTC. Amino acid sequence: CASSLLAGNYGYTF. The chain links TRBV28 to TRBJ1-2, with D possibly matching TRBD1 (5 bases). V shed 1 base and J shed 5 bases, with 11 bases lying between them. The CDR3 runs to 14 residues. Germline V gene lookup returns CDR1 MDHEN and CDR2 SYDVKM.

Points on this clone: An end of the junction does not agree with germline; a read error may underlie this. The genes are TRBV2 and TRBJ1-2, with D perhaps TRBD1 (6 bases). The germline CDR1 and CDR2 sequences are SNHLY and FYNNEI. This CDR3 contains 16 residues. Written as DNA, the CDR3 is TGCGCCAGAGGGGTATGGGGGGCCGGCGTCGGGTATGGCTACACCTTC. Amino acids: CARGVWGAGVGYGYTF.